The entry below describes one TCR beta chain. CDR1 and CDR2 from the germline V gene are SGHTA and FQGNSA. CDR3 length: 14 residues. V lost 3 bases and J lost 1, with 9 bases in between. Original processing notes: Amplifying reference gene primers gave estimates of nucleated cell counts. Libraries were prepared by immunoSEQ multiplex PCR; TCRdb keeps only in-frame clonotypes and omits some of them. V and J calls and clone size are given by that table; D and trimming were obtained from the DNA. The sample carries fewer than 200,000 clones, 84% recorded once. This record comes from a study of blood T cell repertoires in COVID-19.

The sequence derives from a woman between 25 and 40 years old who had been exposed to COVID-19. The source material was PBMCs or T cells enriched from blood (not recorded which). The rearrangement links TRBV7-2 to TRBJ1-1; tentative D call: TRBD1 (5 bases). The CDR3 reads CASSFRGENTEAFF. CDR3 in DNA: TGTGCCAGCAGCTTTCGGGGGGAGAACACTGAAGCTTTCTTT.